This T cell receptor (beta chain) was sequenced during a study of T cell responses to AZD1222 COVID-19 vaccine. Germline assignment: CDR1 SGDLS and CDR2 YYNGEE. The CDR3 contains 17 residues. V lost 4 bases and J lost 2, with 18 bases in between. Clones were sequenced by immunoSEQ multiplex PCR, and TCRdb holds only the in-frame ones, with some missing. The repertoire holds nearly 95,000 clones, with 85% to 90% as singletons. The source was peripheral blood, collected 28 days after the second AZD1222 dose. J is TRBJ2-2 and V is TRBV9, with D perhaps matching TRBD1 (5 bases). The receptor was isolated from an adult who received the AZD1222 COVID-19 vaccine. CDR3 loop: CASSTPPQGKNTGELFF. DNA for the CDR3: TGTGCCAGCAGCACCCCCCCGCAGGGCAAAAACACCGGGGAGCTGTTTTTT.